One sample yielded the 24 T cell receptor beta chains listed below, sequenced in a study of low-dose radiotherapy and immunotherapy resistance in tumors. Alpha- and beta-chain coverage of first-strand cDNA came from TRAV- and TRBV-specific primers. A constant-region primer paired with the V-primer adapter amplified TCRs over about 20 PCR cycles. Using its own MiXCR run on the reads, TCRdb lists one record per CDR3 protein. The sample has 35,000 to 50,000 distinct CDR3 sequences, around a third seen once; the top ten hold around 3.9%. Time point indicated: before trial treatment. Here the sequenced sample was PBMCs, taken before treatment. These receptors all stem from a male donor with gallbladder cancer.

This chain connects TRBV6-6 to TRBJ2-5; D unclear. The V end lost 6 bases, the J end lost 7 bases, and 21 bases lay between the germline ends. The CDR3 covers 15 residues. CDR1 MNHNY and CDR2 SVGAGI come from the germline V gene (reference sequence). The CDR3 is CASSPRAESLGTQYF. CDR3 sequence (DNA): TGTGCCAGCAGCCCCCGGGCCGAATCACTGGGGACCCAGTACTTC.

With respect to this clonotype: With a much larger clone just one base away, this may be a read error. J is TRBJ1-4 and V is TRBV7-2; TRBD1 is a possible D gene (6 bases). The CDR3 length is 16 residues. From germline, CDR1 is SGHTA and CDR2 FQGNSA. CDR3 residues: CASSLGGGRANEKPFF. CDR3 DNA sequence: TGTGCCAGCAGCTTAGGAGGGGGACGGGCTAATGAAAAACCGTTTTTT. The whole variable domain, filled in from reference TRBV7-2 and TRBJ1-4, reads GAGVSQSPSNKVTEKGKDVELRCDPISGHTALYWYRQSLGQGLEFLIYFQGNSAPDKSGLPSDRFSAERTGGSVSTLTIQRTQQEDSAVYLCASSLGGGRANEKPFFGSGTQLSVL.

V and J are TRBV12-3 or TRBV12-4 and TRBJ2-5; D perhaps matches TRBD1 (5 bases). Trimming pared 5 bases from V and 9 bases from J, leaving 10 bases between. This CDR3 is 11 amino acids long. In DNA form, the CDR3 reads TGTGCCAGCAGTGTCAGACAGTCCCAGTACTTC. Translation: CASSVRQSQYF.

In its sample, this clonotype was seen a few times. The V call is TRBV3-1, the J call TRBJ1-4; D uncertain. The germline gives CDR1 LGHDT, CDR2 YNNKEL (reference sequence). Trimming took 0 bases from V and 6 from J, leaving 8 bases between them. The CDR3 is 14 amino acids. The CDR3 nucleotides read TGTGCCAGCAGCCAAGATCCGGAGTATGAAAAACTGTTTTTT. It codes for CASSQDPEYEKLFF.

The chain recombines TRBV3-1 with TRBJ2-2, with 8 bases that match TRBD2. CDR3 length: 15 amino acids. Germline CDR1 is LGHDT and CDR2 is YNNKEL (reference sequence). With V trimmed by 4 bases and J by 3 bases, 4 bases remained unmatched. This CDR3 reads CASSPGGGYTGELFF. For the CDR3, the DNA is TGTGCCAGCAGCCCGGGGGGGGGGTACACCGGGGAGCTGTTTTTT.

At least ten counts were recorded for this clonotype. This chain links TRBV5-1 with TRBJ2-1, with 9 positions matching TRBD1. The germline V gene encodes CDR1 SGHRS and CDR2 YFSETQ. CDR3 length: 15 residues. Germline trimming cut 4 bases from V and 8 bases from J; bases unmatched to any gene: 10. This CDR3 reads CASSAGDRGVDEQFF. CDR3 in DNA: TGCGCCAGCAGCGCCGGAGACAGGGGGGTCGATGAGCAGTTCTTC.

The chain joins TRBV6-1 to TRBJ2-1; 7 bases line up with TRBD2. CDR3 length: 15 amino acids. CDR1 is MNHNS and CDR2 is SASEGT in the germline V gene. Trimming cost V 8 bases and J 4 bases; bases outside gene matches: 11. CDR3 sequence: CASALYLAEYNEQFF. The CDR3, as DNA: TGTGCCAGCGCCCTATACCTAGCGGAATACAATGAGCAGTTCTTC.

The rearrangement links TRBV5-6 to TRBJ1-1, with D tentatively TRBD1 (6 bases). Germline V gene lookup returns CDR1 SGHDT and CDR2 YYEEEE. V lost 4 bases and J lost 1, with 14 bases in between. The CDR3 extends over 15 amino acids. CDR3 residues: CASSGQQGRNTEAFF. DNA of the CDR3: TGTGCCAGCAGCGGGCAACAGGGTAGGAACACTGAAGCTTTCTTT.

Sample share makes this clonotype medium-sized. The J gene is TRBJ2-7, the V gene TRBV28, with 8 bases matching TRBD1. The CDR3 consists of 15 residues. CDR1 and CDR2 from the germline V gene are MDHEN and SYDVKM. J was trimmed by 4 bases and V by 5 bases; bases with no gene match: 10. The CDR3 loop is CASSAPGQVWYEQYF. CDR3 nucleotide sequence: TGTGCCAGCAGTGCCCCGGGACAGGTCTGGTACGAGCAGTACTTC.

This clonotype was counted many times. This chain uses TRBV20-1 with TRBJ1-2, with 10 bases fitting TRBD1. From germline, CDR1 is DFQATT and CDR2 SNEGSKA (reference sequence). V was pared by 6 bases and J by 4 bases, with 5 bases of the junction left unmatched. The length of the CDR3 is 13 residues. This CDR3 reads CSARQGAGYGYTF. The CDR3 DNA is TGCAGTGCAAGACAGGGGGCTGGCTATGGCTACACCTTC.

Many counts were recorded for this clonotype. The V call is TRBV13, the J call TRBJ2-1; 9 bases agree with TRBD1. Germline V lookup: CDR1 PRHDT, CDR2 FYEKMQ (reference sequence). V lost 4 bases and J lost 2; bases outside the gene matches: 3. CDR3 length equals 15 residues. CDR3 nucleotides: TGTGCCAGCAGCTCAGGACAGGGGACCTACAATGAGCAGTTCTTC. Translation gives CASSSGQGTYNEQFF. The full variable domain, its missing parts supplied by reference TRBV13 and TRBJ2-1, is AAGVIQSPRHLIKEKRETATLKCYPIPRHDTVYWYQQGPGQDPQFLISFYEKMQSDKGSIPDRFSAQQFSDYHSELNMSSLELGDSALYFCASSSGQGTYNEQFFGPGTRLTVL.

Concerning this clonotype itself: No DNA is shown, since the ends of the CDR3 on it are uncertain; the CDR3 is the one TCRdb lists. This rearrangement joins TRBV21-1 to TRBJ2-1. TRBV21-1 is deemed a pseudogene. The CDR3 is 21 residues long, ends included. CDR3 loop: CASTNQTSMYLCASLGGKQFF.

This clonotype was counted many times. The chain uses TRBV29-1 and TRBJ2-3; TRBD2 is a possible D gene (5 bases). Trimming cost V 0 bases and J 4 bases, with 5 bases left between them. The CDR3 is made up of 12 amino acids. Germline CDR1 reads SQVTM; CDR2 reads ANQGSEA. CDR3 amino acids: CSVEDGADTQYF. CDR3 nucleotides: TGCAGCGTTGAAGACGGGGCAGATACGCAGTATTTT.

The J gene is TRBJ1-1, the V gene TRBV5-6; maybe TRBD1 (5 bases). The CDR3 runs 12 residues. Trimming removed 4 bases at V and 5 bases at J, with 9 bases between. In germline, CDR1 is SGHDT, CDR2 YYEEEE. The CDR3 DNA follows: TGTGCCAGCAGCGTACAGGCAACTGAAGCTTTCTTT. Protein product: CASSVQATEAFF.

This clonotype was counted at least ten times. The chain combines TRBV11-2 with TRBJ2-5; D may be TRBD1 (6 bases). The ends were cut back, 3 bases at V and 2 bases at J, with 16 bases in the middle. CDR3 size: 16 residues. CDR1 is SGHAT, CDR2 FQNNGV, per germline. The CDR3 is CASSLSPDSPQETQYF. The CDR3 nucleotides are TGTGCCAGCAGCTTGTCCCCGGACAGTCCTCAAGAGACCCAGTACTTC.

V gene TRBV7-8 combines with J gene TRBJ1-5; D call uncertain. Germline CDR1 SGHVS, CDR2 FQNEAQ. This CDR3 has 17 amino acids. Deletions cut 7 bases from V and 0 bases from J, with 19 bases between. The CDR3 here is CASKSTRDWGSNQPQHF. The CDR3 DNA is TGTGCCAGCAAATCCACACGCGACTGGGGTAGCAATCAGCCCCAGCATTTT. The variable domain in full, completed from reference TRBV7-8 and TRBJ1-5, reads GAGVSQSPRYKVAKRGQDVALRCDPISGHVSLFWYQQALGQGPEFLTYFQNEAQLDKSGLPSDRFFAERPEGSVSTLKIQRTQQEDSAVYLCASKSTRDWGSNQPQHFGDGTRLSIL.

This clonotype has a single count. The rearrangement uses TRBV5-1 and TRBJ2-1; TRBD2 matches 7 bases. The CDR3 totals 14 residues. V gave up 3 bases and J gave up 5 bases; unmatched junction bases: 5. Per germline, CDR1 SGHRS and CDR2 YFSETQ. This CDR3 is CASSSGTTNNEQFF. The CDR3 DNA reads as TGCGCCAGCAGCTCCGGGACTACTAACAATGAGCAGTTCTTC.

This clonotype was counted only a few times. The rearrangement joins TRBV11-2 to TRBJ1-2, with a possible D match to TRBD1 (6 bases). Germline V gene data show CDR1 as SGHAT and CDR2 as FQNNGV. Deletions cut 5 bases from V and 8 bases from J, with 21 bases between. The CDR3 is 15 amino acids. CDR3 DNA sequence: TGTGCCAGCAGCCACACCGGGGGGCGGGCCGGGGGCTACACCTTC. This encodes CASSHTGGRAGGYTF.

The CDR3, as DNA: TGCGCCAGCAGCCCGACAGGGATGAGAAACACCATATATTTT. Translating gives CASSPTGMRNTIYF. This rearrangement joins TRBV10-2 to TRBJ1-3; 7 bases agree with TRBD1. This CDR3 is 14 amino acids long. Germline CDR1 WSHSY, CDR2 SAAADI. J was trimmed by 5 bases and V by 6 bases; bases with no gene match: 7.

The J gene is TRBJ1-5, the V gene TRBV7-8; tentatively, D is TRBD1 (6 bases). This CDR3 is 13 amino acids long. Trimming shortened V by 3 bases and J by 4 bases, and 7 bases separated the two germline ends. CDR1 is SGHVS, CDR2 FQNEAQ, per germline. CDR3 loop: CASSLRGNQPQHF. The CDR3 DNA reads TGTGCCAGCAGCTTGAGGGGGAATCAGCCCCAGCATTTT.

The V gene is TRBV11-2, the J gene TRBJ2-1; 7 bases are a match to TRBD2. The germline CDR1 and CDR2 sequences are SGHAT and FQNNGV. J was trimmed by 7 bases and V by 4 bases; bases with no gene match: 1. CDR3 size: 12 residues. The CDR3 is CASSSLANEQFF. The CDR3 DNA follows: TGTGCCAGCAGCTCACTAGCGAATGAGCAGTTCTTC.

The rearrangement links TRBV7-2 to TRBJ1-5; 9 bases agree with TRBD1. The germline V gene encodes CDR1 SGHTA and CDR2 FQGNSA. The CDR3 covers 15 residues. V lost 1 base to trimming and J lost 6 bases; unmatched junction nucleotides: 4. CDR3 amino acids: CASSLDRGRGQPQHF. In DNA, the CDR3 is TGTGCCAGCAGCTTAGACAGGGGGCGCGGTCAGCCCCAGCATTTT. The full variable domain, in which reference TRBV7-2 and TRBJ1-5 provide the parts outside the CDR3, is GAGVSQSPSNKVTEKGKDVELRCDPISGHTALYWYRQSLGQGLEFLIYFQGNSAPDKSGLPSDRFSAERTGGSVSTLTIQRTQQEDSAVYLCASSLDRGRGQPQHFGDGTRLSIL.

Within the sample, this clonotype is medium-sized. The gene calls are TRBV27 and TRBJ2-3; TRBD2 matches at 9 bases. CDR3 length equals 17 residues. J was trimmed by 1 base and V by 5 bases; bases with no gene match: 10. Per the germline V gene, CDR1 is MNHEY and CDR2 is SMNVEV (reference sequence). The CDR3 spells CASSPSGTGGGTDTQYF. The CDR3 DNA is TGTGCCAGCAGTCCTAGCGGGACTGGGGGTGGCACAGATACGCAGTATTTT.

The chain uses TRBV5-1 and TRBJ2-7, with 7 bases that match TRBD2. Germline V gene sequence: CDR1 SGHRS, CDR2 YFSETQ. The CDR3 covers 15 residues. CDR3 sequence: CVSSLVGTNAYEQYV. The CDR3 bases are TGCGTCAGCAGCTTGGTCGGGACTAACGCCTACGAGCAGTACGTC.